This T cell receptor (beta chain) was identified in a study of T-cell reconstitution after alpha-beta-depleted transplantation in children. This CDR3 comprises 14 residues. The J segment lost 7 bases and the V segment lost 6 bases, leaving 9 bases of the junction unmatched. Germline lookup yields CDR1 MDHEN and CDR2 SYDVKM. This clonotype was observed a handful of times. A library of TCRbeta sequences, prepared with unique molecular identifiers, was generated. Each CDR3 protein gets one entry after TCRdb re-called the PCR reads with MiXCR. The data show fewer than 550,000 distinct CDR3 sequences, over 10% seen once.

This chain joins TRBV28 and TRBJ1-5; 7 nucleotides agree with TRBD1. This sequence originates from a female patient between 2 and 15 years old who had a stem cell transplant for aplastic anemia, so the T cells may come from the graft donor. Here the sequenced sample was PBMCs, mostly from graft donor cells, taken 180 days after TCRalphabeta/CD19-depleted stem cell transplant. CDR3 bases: TGTGCCAGCAGACTAACAGGGGAGGGGCAGCCCCAGCATTTT. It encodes CASRLTGEGQPQHF.